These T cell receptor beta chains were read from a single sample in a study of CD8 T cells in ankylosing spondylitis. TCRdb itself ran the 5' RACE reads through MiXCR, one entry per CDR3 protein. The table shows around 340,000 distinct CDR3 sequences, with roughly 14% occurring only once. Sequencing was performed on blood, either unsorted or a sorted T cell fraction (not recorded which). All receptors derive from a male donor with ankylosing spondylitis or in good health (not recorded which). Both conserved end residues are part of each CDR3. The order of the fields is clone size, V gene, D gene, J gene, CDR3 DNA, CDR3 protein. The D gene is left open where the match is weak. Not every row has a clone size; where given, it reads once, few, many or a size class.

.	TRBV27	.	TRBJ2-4	TGTGCCAGCATACCGGATCGCCGGGGACCTTTACTTTTTGTATTAGCCAAAAACATTCAGTACTTC	CASIPDRRGPLLFVLAKNIQYF
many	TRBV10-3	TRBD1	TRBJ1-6	TGTGCCATCAGTGAGGGGGACAGGTCCTATAATTCACCCCTCCACTTT	CAISEGDRSYNSPLHF
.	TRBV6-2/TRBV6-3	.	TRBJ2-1	TGTGCCAGCAGGGGAACAGCGGAGCCGAGGAATGAGCAGTTCTTC	CASRGTAEPRNEQFF
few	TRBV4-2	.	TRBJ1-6	TGTGCCAGCAGCCAAGGGATAGGGAGAAGAGGCTCACCCCTCCACTTT	CASSQGIGRRGSPLHF
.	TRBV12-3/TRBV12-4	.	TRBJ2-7	TGTGCCAGCAGTTCCTCCGGGACTCCTCCCAAGCAGTACTTC	CASSSSGTPPKQYF
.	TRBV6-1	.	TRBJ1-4	TGTGCCAGCAGCCTCCTAACTAATGAAAAACTGTTTTTT	CASSLLTNEKLFF
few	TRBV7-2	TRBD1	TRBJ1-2	TGTGCCAGCAGCACCGGACAGGGTATTGGGTATGGCTACACCTTC	CASSTGQGIGYGYTF
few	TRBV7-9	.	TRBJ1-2	TGTGCCAGCAGCTACTTACCGGGACTTGCACCTGGCTACACCTTC	CASSYLPGLAPGYTF
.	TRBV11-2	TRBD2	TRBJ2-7	TGTGCCAGCAGCTTAGGCGGTACGGTGTGGGGACTAGCGGGCGAGCAGTACTTC	CASSLGGTVWGLAGEQYF
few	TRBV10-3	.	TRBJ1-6	TGTGCCATCAGTGAGTCACAGGGAGGGGGTTCACCCCTCCACTTT	CAISESQGGGSPLHF
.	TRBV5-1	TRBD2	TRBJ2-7	TGCGCCAGCAGCTTGGTTGCAGGACTAGGTCGGTCCTACGAGCAGTACTTC	CASSLVAGLGRSYEQYF
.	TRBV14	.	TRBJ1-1	TGTGCCAGCAGCCCCGGCATGAACACTGAAGCTTTCTTT	CASSPGMNTEAFF
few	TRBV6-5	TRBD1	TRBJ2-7	TGTGCCAGCAGTTACTCGAGAAGGGGGCAGGATGCCTCTGGCGAGCAGTACTTC	CASSYSRRGQDASGEQYF
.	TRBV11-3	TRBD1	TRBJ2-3	TGTGCCAGCAGCTTCGGGACAGGGGTCGGAGATACGCAGTATTTT	CASSFGTGVGDTQYF
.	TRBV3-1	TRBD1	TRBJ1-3	TGTGCCAGCAGCCCCCTCTGGGGACAGGGAGAAACTGGAAACACCATATATTTT	CASSPLWGQGETGNTIYF
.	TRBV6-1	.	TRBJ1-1	TGTGCCAGCAGTAAACTGAAACCCGAAGCTTTCTTT	CASSKLKPEAFF
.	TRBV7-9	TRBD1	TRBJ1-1	TGTGCCAGCAGCTTATCAGACAGGGGCTCTTTAGTCGAAGCTTTCTTT	CASSLSDRGSLVEAFF
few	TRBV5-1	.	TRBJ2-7	TGCGCCAGCAGCTTGGCAATATCTGGCGAGCAGTACTTC	CASSLAISGEQYF
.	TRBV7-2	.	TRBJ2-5	TGTGCCAGCAGCCTCGTGAGGGGCCAAGAGACCCAGTACTTC	CASSLVRGQETQYF
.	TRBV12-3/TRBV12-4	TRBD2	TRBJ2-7	TGTGCCAGCAGTTTAGAGGGAGGGCGGTACTTC	CASSLEGGRYF
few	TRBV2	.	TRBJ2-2	TGTGCCAGCAGCGGAAGCAGTTCCGGGGAGCTGTTTTTT	CASSGSSSGELFF
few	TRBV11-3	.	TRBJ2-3	TGTGCCAGCAGCTTAGGGGCTAGCGGCACAGATACGCAGTATTTT	CASSLGASGTDTQYF
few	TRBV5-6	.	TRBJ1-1	TGTGCCAGCAGCCGTGGACAGAATCTCGAAGCTTTCTTT	CASSRGQNLEAFF
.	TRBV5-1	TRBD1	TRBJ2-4	TGCGCCAGCGGCACCGGGACAGGTCTAGCCAAAAACATTCAGTACTTC	CASGTGTGLAKNIQYF
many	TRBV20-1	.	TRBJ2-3	TGCAGTGCTAGAGGCAGCCCAGATACGCAGTATTTT	CSARGSPDTQYF
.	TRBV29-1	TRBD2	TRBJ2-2	TGCAGCGTCCCCGCCCCGGGAGGGGCGAACACCGGGGAGCTGTTTTTT	CSVPAPGGANTGELFF
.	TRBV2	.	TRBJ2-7	TGTGCCAGCAGTGAACAGGCCAACTCCTACGAGCAGTACTTC	CASSEQANSYEQYF
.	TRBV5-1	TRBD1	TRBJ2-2	TGCGCCAGCAGCCTGGGACAGGCAGACACCGGGGAGCTGTTTTTT	CASSLGQADTGELFF
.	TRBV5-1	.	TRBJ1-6	TGCGCCAGCAGCTTGGAACAGAATAATTCACCCCTCCACTTT	CASSLEQNNSPLHF
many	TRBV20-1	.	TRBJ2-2	TGCAGTGCTAGTGCCGCGAACACCGGGGAGCTGTTTTTT	CSASAANTGELFF
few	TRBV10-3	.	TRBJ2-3	TGTGCCATCAGTGAGGCAGGGGCAGATACGCAGTATTTT	CAISEAGADTQYF
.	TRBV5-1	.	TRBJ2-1	TGCGCCAGCAGCTTGGAGGAGGGCGGGTACAATGAGCAGTTCTTC	CASSLEEGGYNEQFF
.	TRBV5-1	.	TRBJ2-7	TGCGCCAGCAGCTTATCGGTAGGGATCACCTACGAGCAGTACTTC	CASSLSVGITYEQYF
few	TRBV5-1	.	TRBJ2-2	TGCGCCAGCAGCTTGGAAGCGACCGGGGAGCTGTTTTTT	CASSLEATGELFF
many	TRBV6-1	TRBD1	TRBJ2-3	TGTGCCAGCAGAGACAGGGGGTTTACAGATACGCAGTATTTT	CASRDRGFTDTQYF
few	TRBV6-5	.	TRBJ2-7	TGTGCCAGCAGTTACAGACTAGAAGAGTACTTC	CASSYRLEEYF
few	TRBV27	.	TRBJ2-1	TGTGCCAGCAGTTTGGGGATCCGCTCCTACAATGAGCAGTTCTTC	CASSLGIRSYNEQFF
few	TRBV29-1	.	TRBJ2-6	TGCAGCGTTTCGCTTCTGGGGGCCAACGTCCTGACTTTC	CSVSLLGANVLTF
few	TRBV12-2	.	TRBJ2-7	TGTGCAAGTCGCTTAATAACGGGAGGAAAGTCTGGGCCGAGGAGGAATGGTTACGAGCAGTACTTC	CASRLITGGKSGPRRNGYEQYF
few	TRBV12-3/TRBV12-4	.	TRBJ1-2	TGTGCCAGCACTTTAGGGCCCGGCTATGGCTACACCTTC	CASTLGPGYGYTF
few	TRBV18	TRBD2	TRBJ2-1	TGTGCCAGCTCACCACCGGGACTAGCGGGCAATGAGCAGTTCTTC	CASSPPGLAGNEQFF
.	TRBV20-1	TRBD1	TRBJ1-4	TGCAGTGCTACGGGAGTCCGGGGGACAGGGGCGTTTTTT	CSATGVRGTGAFF
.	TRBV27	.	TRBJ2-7	TGTGCCAGCAGCCTATTCGGACAGAGCTCCTACGAGCAGTACTTC	CASSLFGQSSYEQYF
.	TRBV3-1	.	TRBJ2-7	TGTGCCAGCAGCCAAGCGGGTGCGAGGATCTTCTACGAGCAGTACTTC	CASSQAGARIFYEQYF
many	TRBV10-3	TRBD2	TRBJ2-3	TGTGCCATCAGTGCAGGTAGCGGGGACACAGATACGCAGTATTTT	CAISAGSGDTDTQYF
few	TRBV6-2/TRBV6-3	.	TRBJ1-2	TGTGCCAGCAGACTTACTGCTGCTAACTATGGCTACACCTTC	CASRLTAANYGYTF
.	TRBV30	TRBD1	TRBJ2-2	TGTGCCTGGAGCCGGGACAGGGTCGGGGAGCTGTTTTTT	CAWSRDRVGELFF
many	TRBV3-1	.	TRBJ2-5	TGTGCCAGCAGCCACCGACTAGTGAAAGAGACCCAGTACTTC	CASSHRLVKETQYF
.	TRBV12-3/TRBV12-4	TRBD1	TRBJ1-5	TGTGCCAGCAGTTTAGGGCAGGGGGCGGAGCCCCAGCATTTT	CASSLGQGAEPQHF
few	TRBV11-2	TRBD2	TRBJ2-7	TGTGCCAGCAGCTTAGTAGGTAGCGGGAGAATCGGATCCTACGAGCAGTACTTC	CASSLVGSGRIGSYEQYF
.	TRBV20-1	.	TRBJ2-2	TGCAGTGCTAGATATCCCCCTCGACCCGGGGAGCTGTTTTTT	CSARYPPRPGELFF
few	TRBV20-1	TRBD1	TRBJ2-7	TGCAGTGCTAGCTTGACAGGGAACGAGCAGTACTTC	CSASLTGNEQYF
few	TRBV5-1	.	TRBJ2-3	TGCGCCAGCAGCTCCCCGGCAGATACGCAGTATTTT	CASSSPADTQYF